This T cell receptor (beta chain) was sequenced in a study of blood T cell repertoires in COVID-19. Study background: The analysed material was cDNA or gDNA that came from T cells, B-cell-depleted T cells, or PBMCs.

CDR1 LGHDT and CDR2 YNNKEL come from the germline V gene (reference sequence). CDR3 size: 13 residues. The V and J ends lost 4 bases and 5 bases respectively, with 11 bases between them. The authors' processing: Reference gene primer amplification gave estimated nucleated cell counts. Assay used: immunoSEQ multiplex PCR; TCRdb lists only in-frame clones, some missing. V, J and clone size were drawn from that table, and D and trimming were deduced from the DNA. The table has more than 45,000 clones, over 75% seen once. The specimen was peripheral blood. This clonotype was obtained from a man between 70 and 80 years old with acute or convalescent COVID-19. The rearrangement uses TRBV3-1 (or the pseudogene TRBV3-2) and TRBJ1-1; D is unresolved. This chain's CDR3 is CASSPSRDTEAFF. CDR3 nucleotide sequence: TGTGCCAGCAGCCCCTCAAGAGATACTGAAGCTTTCTTT.